Each of the 24 T cell receptor beta chains below was sequenced from the same sample in a study of T cell responses to AZD1222 COVID-19 vaccine. Repertoires were generated with immunoSEQ multiplex PCR, while TCRdb's copy carries only in-frame clones and drops some. Altogether fewer than 110,000 clones are present, 75% to 95% being singletons, with the ten largest covering 5% to 8%. The sequencing here drew on peripheral blood, taken 28 days after the second AZD1222 dose. The source is an adult who received the AZD1222 COVID-19 vaccine.

The J gene is TRBJ1-5, the V gene TRBV30; no reliable D call. The V gene's germline CDR1 is GTSNPN and CDR2 SVGIG (reference sequence). There are 15 residues in the CDR3. V was cut by 5 bases and J by 4 bases, with 18 bases left in between. The CDR3, as DNA: TGTGCCTGGGACACCGGGAGTATCCCGAATCAGCCCCAGCATTTT. Residues: CAWDTGSIPNQPQHF.

The gene calls are TRBV5-8 and TRBJ1-5; D possibly corresponds to TRBD1 (5 bases). Germline V gene data show CDR1 as SGHTS and CDR2 as YDEGEE. This CDR3 is built from 15 residues. Deletions cut 0 bases from V and 0 bases from J, with 7 bases between. This CDR3 is CASSLGQISNQPQHF. Here the CDR3 DNA reads TGTGCCAGCAGCTTGGGACAGATTAGCAATCAGCCCCAGCATTTT.

The chain is built from TRBV6-5 and TRBJ1-5, with unresolved D. The germline V gene has CDR1 MNHEY and CDR2 SVGAGI. This CDR3 is 15 amino acids long. Between the trimmed V and J ends, which lost 2 bases and 2 bases, there was a span of 10 bases. CDR3 bases: TGTGCCAGCAGTTACGAGAACCCGGGCAATCAGCCCCAGCATTTT. Translation gives CASSYENPGNQPQHF.

This chain uses TRBV11-3 with TRBJ2-5, with 9 bases identical to TRBD1. V trimming: 5 bases; J trimming: 4 bases; junction bases outside the gene matches: 2. The germline gives CDR1 SGHNT, CDR2 YENEEA. The CDR3 is 13 amino acids. DNA of the CDR3: TGTGCCAGCAGCGAGGACAGGGGAGAGACCCAGTACTTC. It is translated as CASSEDRGETQYF.

This sequence joins TRBV7-9 and TRBJ2-2; no clear D gene. V shed 0 bases and J shed 4 bases, with 0 bases lying between them. From germline, CDR1 is SEHNR and CDR2 FQNEAQ (reference sequence). The CDR3 totals 12 residues. The CDR3 spells CASSLATGELFF. The CDR3 DNA follows: TGTGCCAGCAGCTTAGCCACCGGGGAGCTGTTTTTT.

This chain connects TRBV6-5 to TRBJ1-4; D gene unclear. The V end lost 4 bases, the J end lost 10 bases, and 22 bases lay between the germline ends. This CDR3 has 16 amino acids. Germline assignment: CDR1 MNHEY and CDR2 SVGAGI. Written as DNA, the CDR3 is TGTGCCAGCAGTTTCCGCCGGGTCGGGCTAGAGGGAAAACTGTTTTTT. The encoded protein is CASSFRRVGLEGKLFF.

V and J are TRBV30 and TRBJ2-3; D may be TRBD2 (5 bases). Trimming shortened V by 0 bases and J by 2 bases, and 9 bases separated the two germline ends. CDR3 size: 14 residues. Per the germline V gene, CDR1 is GTSNPN and CDR2 is SVGIG (reference sequence). The CDR3 bases are TGTGCCTGGAGTGTGATCGGGATCACAGATACGCAGTATTTT. Protein product: CAWSVIGITDTQYF.

The chain combines TRBV6-1 with TRBJ1-6, with D hard to call. The germline gives CDR1 MNHNS, CDR2 SASEGT. The CDR3 is made up of 13 amino acids. V dropped 1 base and J dropped 4 bases, with 2 bases sitting between them. CDR3 sequence reads: CASSEVYNSPLHF. The CDR3 coding sequence is TGTGCCAGCAGTGAAGTTTATAATTCACCCCTCCACTTT.

The rearrangement joins TRBV9 to TRBJ2-2; TRBD2 matches at 11 bases. Per the germline V gene, CDR1 is SGDLS and CDR2 is YYNGEE. J lost 1 base, V lost 4 bases, and 9 bases had no gene match. This CDR3 contains 18 residues. CDR3 DNA sequence: TGTGCCAGCAGCCAAATTCTAGCGGGAGGAAGGAACACCGGGGAGCTGTTTTTT. It codes for CASSQILAGGRNTGELFF.

The CDR3 spells CASSLDREYSPLHF. For the CDR3, the DNA is TGCGCCAGCAGCTTAGACAGGGAGTATTCACCCCTCCACTTT. The chain recombines TRBV5-1 with TRBJ1-6, with TRBD1 matching over 7 bases. CDR1 and CDR2 from the germline V gene are SGHRS and YFSETQ. Trimming took 2 bases from V and 8 from J; bases not matched to a gene: 4. The CDR3 is 14 residues long. Full variable domain (rest looked up from reference TRBV5-1 and TRBJ1-6): KAGVTQTPRYLIKTRGQQVTLSCSPISGHRSVSWYQQTPGQGLQFLFEYFSETQRNKGNFPGRFSGRQFSNSRSEMNVSTLELGDSALYLCASSLDREYSPLHFGNGTRLTVT.

This chain links TRBV5-1 with TRBJ1-1; D possibly corresponds to TRBD1 (5 bases). Germline loops: CDR1 SGHRS, CDR2 YFSETQ. Trimming shortened V by 6 bases and J by 1 base, and 13 bases separated the two germline ends. The CDR3 totals 14 residues. In nucleotides, the CDR3 is TGCGCCAGCACCTGGCGGGGCCCGAACACTGAAGCTTTCTTT. This codes for CASTWRGPNTEAFF.

The V gene is TRBV5-8, the J gene TRBJ1-5, with TRBD1 matching 7 bases. V lost 2 bases, J lost 5 bases, and 4 bases stayed unmatched. This CDR3 has 14 residues. Germline V lookup: CDR1 SGHTS, CDR2 YDEGEE. The CDR3 nucleotides read TGTGCCAGCAGCTTCCCGAGGGGGCATCAGCCCCAGCATTTT. Residues: CASSFPRGHQPQHF.

The rearrangement uses TRBV19 and TRBJ2-1; no clear D. Per germline, CDR1 LNHDA and CDR2 SQIVND (reference sequence). V gave up 1 base and J gave up 5 bases, with 12 bases separating them. The CDR3 contains 15 residues. Written as DNA, the CDR3 is TGTGCCAGTAGTATAGCAGGTAGTCGTGACAATGAGCAGTTCTTC. Encoded protein: CASSIAGSRDNEQFF.

The V call is TRBV10-3, the J call TRBJ1-1; D is undetermined. CDR3 length: 15 amino acids. Germline V gene sequence: CDR1 ENHRY, CDR2 SYGVKD. Trimming pared 7 bases from V and 1 base from J, leaving 16 bases between. The CDR3 loop reads CAINGKGRGNTEAFF. CDR3 nucleotide sequence: TGTGCCATCAACGGAAAAGGAAGAGGGAACACTGAAGCTTTCTTT.

This chain connects TRBV6-2 or TRBV6-3 to TRBJ1-1, with D possibly TRBD1 on 5 matching bases. In germline, CDR1 is MNHEY, CDR2 SVGEGT. CDR3 size: 15 residues. V was trimmed by 6 bases and J by 1 base, leaving 15 bases between them. The CDR3 loop reads CASSPPTVTNTEAFF. CDR3 DNA sequence: TGTGCCAGCAGCCCTCCGACAGTTACGAACACTGAAGCTTTCTTT.

The chain employs TRBV30 and TRBJ1-2; the D gene is possibly TRBD1 (6 bases). This CDR3 spans 14 amino acids. CDR1 is GTSNPN and CDR2 is SVGIG in the germline V gene (reference sequence). Between the trimmed V and J ends, which lost 0 bases and 5 bases, there was a span of 13 bases. The CDR3 loop is CAWSVDSPLYGYTF. The CDR3, as DNA: TGTGCCTGGAGTGTGGACAGCCCTCTTTATGGCTACACCTTC. Together with reference TRBV30 and TRBJ1-2, the CDR3 gives the full variable domain: SQTIHQWPATLVQPVGSPLSLECTVEGTSNPNLYWYRQAAGRGLQLLFYSVGIGQISSEVPQNLSASRPQDRQFILSSKKLLLSDSGFYLCAWSVDSPLYGYTFGSGTRLTVV.

V is TRBV6-2 or TRBV6-3 and J is TRBJ2-2; D not resolved. Germline loops: CDR1 MNHEY, CDR2 SVGEGT. The ends were cut back, 5 bases at V and 0 bases at J, with 16 bases in the middle. The CDR3 is 17 residues long. Written as DNA, the CDR3 is TGTGCCAGCAGTCGTGGGGTCGGCGTGGCGAACACCGGGGAGCTGTTTTTT. This gives the protein CASSRGVGVANTGELFF.

The chain carries TRBV7-9 and TRBJ2-5, with a weak D call TRBD1 (5 bases). The V end lost 5 bases, the J end lost 5 bases, and 15 bases lay between the germline ends. CDR1 and CDR2 (germline): SEHNR, FQNEAQ (reference sequence). This CDR3 spans 14 amino acids. This chain's CDR3 is CASSDTGLGETQYF. For the CDR3, the DNA is TGTGCCAGCAGCGATACAGGCCTAGGGGAGACCCAGTACTTC.

The rearrangement uses TRBV6-5 and TRBJ1-3; D uncertain. The ends were cut back, 2 bases at V and 1 base at J, with 9 bases in the middle. The CDR3 extends over 15 amino acids. CDR1 is MNHEY and CDR2 is SVGAGI in the germline V gene. The CDR3: CASSYVWESGNTIYF. As DNA, the CDR3 is TGTGCCAGCAGTTACGTCTGGGAATCTGGAAACACCATATATTTT.

The chain has TRBV4-3 and TRBJ2-7; 13 positions agree with TRBD2. Germline lookup yields CDR1 LGHNA and CDR2 YSLEER. V dropped 3 bases and J dropped 3; count of bases not matched to a gene: 17. The CDR3 has 20 amino acids. The CDR3 DNA reads as TGCGCCAGCAGCCAGGAACTCGGACTAGCGGGAGAAGAAGGTTACTACGAGCAGTACTTC. This encodes CASSQELGLAGEEGYYEQYF.

The V and J genes are TRBV5-1 and TRBJ1-1; D possibly corresponds to TRBD1 (5 bases). Trimming shortened V by 0 bases and J by 6 bases, and 9 bases separated the two germline ends. Germline lookup yields CDR1 SGHRS and CDR2 YFSETQ. This CDR3 has 13 amino acids. CDR3 DNA sequence: TGCGCCAGCAGCTTGGGAGGGGCGGCTGAAGCTTTCTTT. Translation: CASSLGGAAEAFF.

The gene calls are TRBV5-5 and TRBJ1-6; D remains unclear. In germline, CDR1 is SGHKS, CDR2 YYEKEE (reference sequence). Trimming removed 3 bases from V and 6 bases from J, with 7 bases in between. The CDR3 contains 13 residues. For the CDR3, the DNA is TGTGCCAGCAGCTCCTGGGCTAATTCACCCCTCCACTTT. Protein product: CASSSWANSPLHF.

V is TRBV11-2 and J is TRBJ2-3; TRBD2 is a possible D gene (6 bases). V dropped 4 bases and J dropped 3 bases, with 23 bases sitting between them. The CDR3 totals 18 residues. Germline CDR1 and CDR2: SGHAT and FQNNGV. The DNA of the CDR3 is TGTGCCAGCAGCTACGGGGCGAGAGCGGGTGAGAGGACAGATACGCAGTATTTT. Protein sequence: CASSYGARAGERTDTQYF.

The chain employs TRBV6-5 and TRBJ2-7, with D uncertain. V was clipped by 6 bases and J by 5 bases, with 14 bases between them. The CDR3 spans 13 residues. The germline CDR1 and CDR2 sequences are MNHEY and SVGAGI. The CDR3 coding sequence is TGTGCCAGCAGCGGTTGGCCCGACGACGAGCAGTACTTC. This codes for CASSGWPDDEQYF.